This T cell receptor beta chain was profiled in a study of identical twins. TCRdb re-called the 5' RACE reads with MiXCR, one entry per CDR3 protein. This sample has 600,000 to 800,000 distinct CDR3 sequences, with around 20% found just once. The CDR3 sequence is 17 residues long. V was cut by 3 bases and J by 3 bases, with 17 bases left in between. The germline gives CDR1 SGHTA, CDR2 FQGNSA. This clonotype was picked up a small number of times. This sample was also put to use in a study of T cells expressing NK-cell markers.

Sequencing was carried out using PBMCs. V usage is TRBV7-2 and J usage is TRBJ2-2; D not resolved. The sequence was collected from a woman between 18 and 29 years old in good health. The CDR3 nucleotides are TGTGCCAGCAGCTTCGCCATAACAGCTGAATACACCGGGGAGCTGTTTTTT. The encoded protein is CASSFAITAEYTGELFF.